These T cell receptor beta chains were read from a single sample in a study of T-cell memory formation after mild COVID-19. TCRdb re-called the 5' RACE reads through MiXCR, storing one row per CDR3 protein. The sample carries 65,000 to 95,000 distinct CDR3 sequences, roughly 13% recorded once. The sequenced material came from PBMCs or a T cell subset sorted from them (not recorded which). The source is a man between 18 and 35 years old who had mild COVID-19 (a few samples of this study predate the infection). Cell type and time point are not known. Each CDR3 is given with its conserved first and last residue. The D gene is left open where the match is weak. Size tells how often a clone was seen (once, few, many) or the class of an expanded clone, and some rows leave it out.

j_gene	d_gene	abundance	v_gene	CDR3nt	CDR3aa
TRBJ1-1	.	few	TRBV7-6	TGTGCCAGCAGCCATCCCGCACAGGGAGGGAACACTGAAGCTTTCTTT	CASSHPAQGGNTEAFF
TRBJ1-2	.	many	TRBV27	TGTGCCAGCAGTTTATCGGGGGGCTATGGCTACACCTTC	CASSLSGGYGYTF
TRBJ2-3	.	few	TRBV29-1	TGCAGCGTCCCACTTCTAGCGCGGACAGATACGCAGTATTTT	CSVPLLARTDTQYF
TRBJ2-2	.	many	TRBV7-9	TGTGCCAGCAGCTCCACGGAGTTGGAGACAGGCGTGCAGTGGGGGGAGCTGTTTTTT	CASSSTELETGVQWGELFF
TRBJ2-7	TRBD1	many	TRBV4-3	TGCGCCAGCAGCCAAGCGGACAGGGGGGCATACGAGCAGTACTTC	CASSQADRGAYEQYF
TRBJ1-5	.	.	TRBV2	TGTGCCAGCAGTGAACAGACAGATGATCAGCCCCAGCATTTT	CASSEQTDDQPQHF
TRBJ1-2	.	.	TRBV7-9	TGTGCCAGCAGCTGGGTTGGGACGCACAACTATGGCTACACCTTC	CASSWVGTHNYGYTF
TRBJ2-6	.	many	TRBV29-1	TGCAGCGTTGTCCTCTCTGGGGCCAACGTCCTGACTTTC	CSVVLSGANVLTF
TRBJ1-4	.	few	TRBV7-2	TGTGCCAGCAGCTTACGCAGAGCAACTAATGAAAAACTGTTTTTT	CASSLRRATNEKLFF
TRBJ2-1	.	few	TRBV4-1	TGCGCCAGCAGGCCCATCGACAGCTCCTACAATGAGCAGTTCTTC	CASRPIDSSYNEQFF
TRBJ2-1	.	few	TRBV7-6	TGTGCCAGCAGCAAACAGGGTAACTCCTACAATGAGCAGTTCTTC	CASSKQGNSYNEQFF
TRBJ2-5	.	.	TRBV4-2	TGTGCCAGCAGGCCCACCGGAGAGCCCTCTCAAGAGACCCAGTACTTC	CASRPTGEPSQETQYF
TRBJ2-5	.	few	TRBV7-9	TGTGCCAGCAGTTTGAACTATGGGACTTCTCAAGAGACCCAGTACTTC	CASSLNYGTSQETQYF
TRBJ2-5	TRBD2	.	TRBV2	TGTGCCAGCATAGGATCGGCTAGCGGGGGCCAAGAGACCCAGTACTTC	CASIGSASGGQETQYF
TRBJ1-4	.	.	TRBV9	TGTGCCAGCAGCGCTCAACAGGGTCTCTCTGAAAAACTGTTTTTT	CASSAQQGLSEKLFF
TRBJ2-1	.	.	TRBV12-3/TRBV12-4	TGTGCCAGCAGTCCGACAGGCCCCTACAATGAGCAGTTCTTC	CASSPTGPYNEQFF
TRBJ2-5	.	few	TRBV7-9	TGTGCCAGCAGCCCGCCCCAGTACTTC	CASSPPQYF
TRBJ2-3	.	many	TRBV12-3/TRBV12-4	TGTGCCAGCAGTTACCCCATGGACAGATACACAGATACGCAGTATTTT	CASSYPMDRYTDTQYF
TRBJ2-4	TRBD1	.	TRBV20-1	TGCAGTGCTAGAGCGACAGGGTCCAAAAACATTCAGTACTTC	CSARATGSKNIQYF
TRBJ1-2	.	few	TRBV4-1	TGCGCCAGCAGCCAAGAGCCGGACAGCGGCTATGGCTACACCTTC	CASSQEPDSGYGYTF
TRBJ2-7	.	.	TRBV4-3	TGCGCCAGCAGCCAGGCGGCGACAGACTCCTACGAGCAGTACTTC	CASSQAATDSYEQYF
TRBJ1-3	.	.	TRBV7-9	TGTGCCAGCAGCTTATATTCTGAAAACACCATATATTTT	CASSLYSENTIYF
TRBJ2-6	.	.	TRBV10-3	TGTGCCATCAGCGGTGCAGACTCTGGGGCCAACGTCCTGACTTTC	CAISGADSGANVLTF
TRBJ2-5	TRBD1	.	TRBV11-3	TGTGCCAGCAGCTTTACAGGGGCTCCCCAGGAAGAGACCCAGTACTTC	CASSFTGAPQEETQYF
TRBJ2-7	TRBD1	few	TRBV4-2	TGTGCCAGCAGCCAGGGGGGACAGGGAGGCCCCTACGAGCAGTACTTC	CASSQGGQGGPYEQYF
TRBJ1-6	.	few	TRBV27	TGTGCCAGCAGTTTCCAGGTGAATTCACCCCTCCACTTT	CASSFQVNSPLHF
TRBJ1-2	.	few	TRBV4-1	TGCGCCAGCAGCCAAGATGGGGCGGGGGCTAACTATGGCTACACCTTC	CASSQDGAGANYGYTF
TRBJ2-5	.	once	TRBV9	TGTGCCAGCAGCGTAGTTGGAGGCCCAGAGACCCAGTACTTC	CASSVVGGPETQYF
TRBJ2-2	.	few	TRBV29-1	TGCAGCGTTAGTGTAAACACCGGGGAGCTGTTTTTT	CSVSVNTGELFF
TRBJ1-4	.	few	TRBV20-1	TGCAGTGCTAGAGGAGTGGGGAGTGGGGAAAAACTGTTTTTT	CSARGVGSGEKLFF
TRBJ1-6	.	few	TRBV3-1	TGTGCCAGCAGCCGCTCCGGGAGCTCCTATAATTCACCCCTCCACTTT	CASSRSGSSYNSPLHF
TRBJ1-1	TRBD1	.	TRBV7-9	TGTGCCAGCAGCTTAGACAGGGGAATTGTTAAAGCTTTCTTT	CASSLDRGIVKAFF
TRBJ2-7	.	.	TRBV10-3	TGTGCCATCAGTGAGGGCGGAGAAGCCTACGAGCAGTACTTC	CAISEGGEAYEQYF
TRBJ2-1	.	few	TRBV4-3	TGCGCCAGCAGCCAAGATTTCCAAGGGGGGGAGGATGAGCAGTTCTTC	CASSQDFQGGEDEQFF
TRBJ2-2	.	few	TRBV5-1	TGCGCCAGCACCACTGGGTTGAACACCGGGGAGCTGTTTTTT	CASTTGLNTGELFF
TRBJ2-2	.	.	TRBV7-9	TGTGCCAGCAGCTTATTCGGGGGGCTCTCCGGGGAGCTGTTTTTT	CASSLFGGLSGELFF
TRBJ1-1	.	.	TRBV6-5	TGTGCCAGCATCTCACTCATGAACACTGAAGCTTTCTTT	CASISLMNTEAFF
TRBJ2-2	.	few	TRBV9	TGTGCCAGCAGCGGGCCAGCCGGGGAGCTGTTTTTT	CASSGPAGELFF
TRBJ2-5	TRBD2	few	TRBV7-8	TGTGCCAGCATCGACTCAGGTGTTCTAGCGGGGGGGACCCAAGAGACCCAGTACTTC	CASIDSGVLAGGTQETQYF
TRBJ2-1	TRBD1	many	TRBV12-3/TRBV12-4	TGTGCCAGCAGCGAGACGGACAGGGGAGGTGAGCAGTTCTTC	CASSETDRGGEQFF
TRBJ2-3	.	few	TRBV9	TGTGCCAGCAGCGTAGAAGGCTTAAGCACAGATACGCAGTATTTT	CASSVEGLSTDTQYF
TRBJ1-6	.	.	TRBV12-3/TRBV12-4	TGTGCCAGCAGTTTAGGAGCGACAGCCAAAGTATTT	CASSLGATAKVF
TRBJ2-3	.	.	TRBV5-4	TGTGCCAGCGGAGATGGGCCCGGCGCGACAGATACGCAGTATTTT	CASGDGPGATDTQYF
TRBJ2-2	TRBD2	few	TRBV27	TGTGCCAGCAGAGAGACTAGCGGGGGAACCGGGGAGCTGTTTTTT	CASRETSGGTGELFF
TRBJ2-5	TRBD2	.	TRBV5-6	TGTGCCAGCTCCCCTCCGGCGGGAGCCAAGCTGACCCAGTACTTC	CASSPPAGAKLTQYF
TRBJ2-3	.	.	TRBV7-9	TGTGCCAGCAGCTTAGAGGGTCCAGATACGCAGTATTTT	CASSLEGPDTQYF
TRBJ1-2	.	few	TRBV4-1	TGCGCCAGCAGCCGGCTAAGGAGGGGAAGTCTGGGCTACACCTTC	CASSRLRRGSLGYTF
TRBJ1-3	.	few	TRBV20-1	TGCAGTGCTAGAGAATTAGGAGGTCGAAACACCATATATTTT	CSARELGGRNTIYF
TRBJ2-1	TRBD1	.	TRBV6-5	TGTGCCAGCAGATTGGACAGGGGCAATGAGCAGTTCTTC	CASRLDRGNEQFF
TRBJ1-2	.	.	TRBV6-6	TGTGCCAGCAGCCCCCTTCCGGGGCTTAGCTACACCTTC	CASSPLPGLSYTF
TRBJ2-5	.	few	TRBV6-2/TRBV6-3	TGTGCCAGCAGTTACGAGCATCGGCAGGGACGGGAGACCCAGTACTTC	CASSYEHRQGRETQYF
TRBJ2-7	.	few	TRBV3-2	TGTGCCAGGGGTGGACCGTACGAGCAGTACTTC	CARGGPYEQYF
TRBJ2-2	.	few	TRBV4-1	TGCGCCAGCGGAATAAGACAGACGAACACCGGGGAGCTGTTTTTT	CASGIRQTNTGELFF
TRBJ2-7	.	few	TRBV12-3/TRBV12-4	TGTGCCAGCAGTTTGGGCACCTACTCCTACGAGCAGTACTTC	CASSLGTYSYEQYF
TRBJ2-5	.	few	TRBV4-3	TGCGCCAGCAGCCAAGATCCGAGGGGAGGCGAGACCCAGTACTTC	CASSQDPRGGETQYF
TRBJ2-3	.	many	TRBV6-2/TRBV6-3	TGTGCCAGCTCGGGACTCCTAATTGGCACAGATACGCAGTATTTT	CASSGLLIGTDTQYF
TRBJ2-6	.	few	TRBV4-3	TGCGCCAGCAGCCAAGGGGATGGGGCCAACGTCCTGACTTTC	CASSQGDGANVLTF
TRBJ1-2	TRBD1	.	TRBV7-8	TGTGCCAGCAGCTTAGCCCCGGACAGGGTTATCGGCTACACCTTC	CASSLAPDRVIGYTF
TRBJ2-1	.	.	TRBV5-6	TGTGCCAGCTCCCGGGCGCCTTCCTACAATGAGCAGTTCTTC	CASSRAPSYNEQFF